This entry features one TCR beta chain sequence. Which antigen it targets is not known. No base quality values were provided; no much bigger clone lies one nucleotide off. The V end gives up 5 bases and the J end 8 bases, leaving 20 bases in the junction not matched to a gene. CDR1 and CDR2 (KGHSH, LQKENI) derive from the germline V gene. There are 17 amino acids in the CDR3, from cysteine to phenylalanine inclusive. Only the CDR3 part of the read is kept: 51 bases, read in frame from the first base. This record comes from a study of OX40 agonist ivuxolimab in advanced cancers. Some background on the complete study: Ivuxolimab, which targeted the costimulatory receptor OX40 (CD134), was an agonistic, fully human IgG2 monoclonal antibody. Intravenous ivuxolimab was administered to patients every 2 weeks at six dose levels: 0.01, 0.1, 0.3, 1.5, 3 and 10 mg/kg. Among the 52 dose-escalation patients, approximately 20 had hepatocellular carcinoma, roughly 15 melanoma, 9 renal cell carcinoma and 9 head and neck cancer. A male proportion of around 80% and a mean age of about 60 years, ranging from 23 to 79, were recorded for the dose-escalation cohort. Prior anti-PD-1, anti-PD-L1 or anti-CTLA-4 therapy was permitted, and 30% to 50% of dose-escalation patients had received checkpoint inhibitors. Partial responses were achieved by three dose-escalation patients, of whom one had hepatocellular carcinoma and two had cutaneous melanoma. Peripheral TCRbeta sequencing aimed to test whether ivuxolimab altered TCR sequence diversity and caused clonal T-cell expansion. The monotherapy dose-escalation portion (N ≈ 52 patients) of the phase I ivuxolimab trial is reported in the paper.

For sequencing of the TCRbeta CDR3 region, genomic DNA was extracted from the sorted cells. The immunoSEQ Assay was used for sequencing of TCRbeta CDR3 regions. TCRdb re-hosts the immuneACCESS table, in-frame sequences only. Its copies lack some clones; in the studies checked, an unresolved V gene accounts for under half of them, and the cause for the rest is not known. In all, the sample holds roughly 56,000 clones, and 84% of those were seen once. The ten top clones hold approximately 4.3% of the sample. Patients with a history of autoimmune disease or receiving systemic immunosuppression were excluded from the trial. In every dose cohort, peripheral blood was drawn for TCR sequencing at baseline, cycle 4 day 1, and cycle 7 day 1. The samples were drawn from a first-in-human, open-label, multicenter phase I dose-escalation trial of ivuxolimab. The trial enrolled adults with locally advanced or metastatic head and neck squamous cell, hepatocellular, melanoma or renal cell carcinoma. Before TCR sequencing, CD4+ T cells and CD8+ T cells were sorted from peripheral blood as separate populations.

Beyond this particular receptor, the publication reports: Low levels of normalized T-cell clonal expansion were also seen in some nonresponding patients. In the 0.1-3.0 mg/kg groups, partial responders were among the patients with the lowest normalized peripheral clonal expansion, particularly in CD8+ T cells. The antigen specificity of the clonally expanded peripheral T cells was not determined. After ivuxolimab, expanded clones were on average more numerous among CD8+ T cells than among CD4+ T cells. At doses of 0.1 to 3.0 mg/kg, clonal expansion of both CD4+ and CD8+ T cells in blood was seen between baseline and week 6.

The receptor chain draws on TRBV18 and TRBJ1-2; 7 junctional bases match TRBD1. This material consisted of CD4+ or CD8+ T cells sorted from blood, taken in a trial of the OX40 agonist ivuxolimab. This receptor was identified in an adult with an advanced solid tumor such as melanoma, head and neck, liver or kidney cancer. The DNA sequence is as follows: TGTGCCAGCTCATCTTCAACAGGGGAGGGGATCTCAGGAGGCTACACCTTC. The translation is CASSSSTGEGISGGYTF.